The sequence of this T cell receptor (beta chain) was determined in a study of cytomegalovirus exposure and HLA in healthy donors. General study results and limits: Sequencing likely produced, as an artifact, a cluster of highly shared sequence variants. Presence/absence analyses assumed roughly uniform sequencing depth across donors, which may not hold.

In regard to this clone: Its target is unknown.

Samples came from healthy bone marrow donors. The V end lost 3 bases, the J end lost 6 bases, and 8 bases lay between the germline ends. The germline CDR1 and CDR2 sequences are LNHDA and SQIVND (reference sequence). The CDR3 runs 12 residues. PCR was performed using 60 Vbeta and 13 Jbeta primers. Sequenced by immunoSEQ multiplex PCR; TCRdb stores in-frame clones only, minus some. The sample lists 100,000 to 120,000 clones, over 70% seen once, with 1.3% in the top ten. The chain joins TRBV19 to TRBJ1-1, with a weak D call TRBD1 (5 bases). The origin of this receptor is a man aged 35-49 years in good health and CMV-seronegative. Sample: PBMCs. The chain's CDR3 is CASSIQGAEAFF. In DNA form, the CDR3 reads TGTGCCAGTAGTATTCAGGGTGCTGAAGCTTTCTTT.